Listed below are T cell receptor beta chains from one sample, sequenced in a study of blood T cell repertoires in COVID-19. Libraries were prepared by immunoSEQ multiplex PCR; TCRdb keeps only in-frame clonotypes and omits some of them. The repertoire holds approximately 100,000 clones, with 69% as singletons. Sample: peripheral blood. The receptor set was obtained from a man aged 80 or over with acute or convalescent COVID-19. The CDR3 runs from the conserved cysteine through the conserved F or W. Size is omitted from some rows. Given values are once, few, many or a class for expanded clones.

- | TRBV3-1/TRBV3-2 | CASSHLRAGAVNEQFF
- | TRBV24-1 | CATSDLTGKANYGYTF
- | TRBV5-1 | CASRGGAPYEQYF
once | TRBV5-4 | CASSPGTSGSGLREQFF
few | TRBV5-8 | CGSRDRGYGYTF
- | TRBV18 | CASSVSTGVYEQYF
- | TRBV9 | CASGLAGSAGDTQYF
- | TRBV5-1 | CASSLGRAQETQYF
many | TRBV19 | CASSIGLAGGANVLTF
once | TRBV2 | CASNEGTGWNGYTF
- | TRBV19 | CASTGVGIQYF
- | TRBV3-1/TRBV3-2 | CASSDGQGITEAFF